Below, one TCR beta chain is given with its context. Antigen: not known. Carried by the TCR beta cDNA libraries were unique molecular identifiers. It was from about 1 to 10 million T cells that 500,000 or so cDNA molecules came. MiXCR, run by TCRdb on the PCR reads, gives a single entry per CDR3 protein. Of a few hundred thousand distinct CDR3 sequences detected, approximately 38% appear once; the ten largest clones hold around an eighth. CDR1 is SNHLY, CDR2 FYNNEI, per germline. The germline V and J ends were trimmed by 8 bases and 9 bases, with 10 bases remaining between them. CDR3 length: 11 amino acids. The record originates from a study of post-analysis software for immune sequencing data. Study in general: Multiple sclerosis in the patients followed relapsing-remitting, secondary progressive and progressive-relapsing courses. Findings of the study overall: Controls significantly exceeded multiple sclerosis patients in normalized Chao1 diversity. There were a few TRBV segments more frequent in patients than controls, and TRBV5-6, TRBV5-1 and TRBV20-1 were among them. F measure grouped same-batch samples tightly together.

The chain couples TRBV2 to TRBJ1-4, with D unresolved. Sequencing used blood. The TCR was taken from a girl under 18 with multiple sclerosis. The CDR3 DNA reads TGTGCCAGCGGTTTCACTCAAAAACTGTTTTTT. Encoded protein: CASGFTQKLFF.